This record covers a single T cell receptor beta chain. These data come from a study of blood T cell repertoires in COVID-19. The protocol was immunoSEQ multiplex PCR, while the TCRdb copy is restricted to in-frame clones and leaves out a portion. This sample has approximately 140,000 clones; roughly 84% occur once, and the top ten carry about 8.9%. There are 17 residues in the CDR3. Trimming at V came to 4 bases and at J to 2 bases, leaving 13 bases not matched to a gene. Germline loops: CDR1 SGHRS, CDR2 YFSETQ. This chain links TRBV5-1 with TRBJ2-3, with 7 bases identical to TRBD1. This receptor was taken from a man aged 25-45 years with COVID-19, enrolled during active disease. Sequenced input: peripheral blood. CDR3 loop: CASSPRDSRRITDTQYF. The CDR3 coding sequence is TGCGCCAGCAGCCCGAGGGACAGCCGCCGGATCACAGATACGCAGTATTTT.